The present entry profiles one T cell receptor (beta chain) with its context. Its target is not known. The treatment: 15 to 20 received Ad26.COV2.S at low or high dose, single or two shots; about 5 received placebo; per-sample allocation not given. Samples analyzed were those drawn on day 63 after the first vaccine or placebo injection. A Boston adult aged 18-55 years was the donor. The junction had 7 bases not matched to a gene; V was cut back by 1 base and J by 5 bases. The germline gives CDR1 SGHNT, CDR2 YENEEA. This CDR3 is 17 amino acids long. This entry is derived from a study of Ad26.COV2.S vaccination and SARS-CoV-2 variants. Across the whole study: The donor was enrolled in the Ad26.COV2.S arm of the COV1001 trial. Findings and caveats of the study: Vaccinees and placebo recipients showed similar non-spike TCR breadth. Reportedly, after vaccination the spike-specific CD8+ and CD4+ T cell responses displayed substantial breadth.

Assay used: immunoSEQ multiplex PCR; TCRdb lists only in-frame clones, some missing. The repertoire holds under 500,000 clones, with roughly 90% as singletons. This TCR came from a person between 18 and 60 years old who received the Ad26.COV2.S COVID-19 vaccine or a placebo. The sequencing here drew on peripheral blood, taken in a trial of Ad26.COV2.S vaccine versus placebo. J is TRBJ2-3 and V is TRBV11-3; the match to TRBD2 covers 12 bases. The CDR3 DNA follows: TGTGCCAGCAGCTTAGGTGTACTAGCGGGGGGCAAAGATACGCAGTATTTT. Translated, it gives CASSLGVLAGGKDTQYF.